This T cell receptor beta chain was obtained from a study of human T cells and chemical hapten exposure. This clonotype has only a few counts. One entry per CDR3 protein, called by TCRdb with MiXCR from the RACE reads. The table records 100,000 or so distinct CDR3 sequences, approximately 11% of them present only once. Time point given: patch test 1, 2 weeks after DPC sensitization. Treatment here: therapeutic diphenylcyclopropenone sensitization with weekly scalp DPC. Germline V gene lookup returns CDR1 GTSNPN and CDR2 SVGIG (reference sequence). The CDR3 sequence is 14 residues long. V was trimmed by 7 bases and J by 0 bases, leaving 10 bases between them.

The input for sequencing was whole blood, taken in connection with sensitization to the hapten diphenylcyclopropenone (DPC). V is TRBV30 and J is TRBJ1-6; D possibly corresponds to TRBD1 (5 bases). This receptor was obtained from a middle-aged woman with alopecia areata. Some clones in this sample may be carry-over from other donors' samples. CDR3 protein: CASMGGSYNSPLHF. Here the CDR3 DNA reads TGTGCCTCTATGGGGGGCTCCTATAATTCACCCCTCCACTTT. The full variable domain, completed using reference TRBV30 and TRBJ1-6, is SQTIHQWPATLVQPVGSPLSLECTVEGTSNPNLYWYRQAAGRGLQLLFYSVGIGQISSEVPQNLSASRPQDRQFILSSKKLLLSDSGFYLCASMGGSYNSPLHFGNGTRLTVT.